The source of this TCR beta chain is a study of Ad26.COV2.S vaccination and SARS-CoV-2 variants. Study-wide context: Doses of Ad26.COV2.S were injected into muscle once or twice, 56 days apart. Study observations and caveats: Substantial response breadth was reportedly seen for spike-specific CD8+ and CD4+ T cells after vaccination.

TCRdb's table, derived via immunoSEQ multiplex PCR, lists solely in-frame clones and lacks some. This sample has roughly 510,000 clones, with roughly 85% found just once. This clone turned up a few times. What it binds is unknown. Documented treatment: around 19 received Ad26.COV2.S at low or high dose, single or two shots; roughly 5 received placebo; per-sample allocation not given. The investigators took samples on day 63 after the first vaccine or placebo injection. CDR3 length: 15 residues. Trimming removed 5 bases at V and 7 bases at J, with 18 bases between. The germline gives CDR1 MDHEN, CDR2 SYDVKM.

The sequence derives from a person between 18 and 65 years old who received the Ad26.COV2.S COVID-19 vaccine or a placebo. Sequences were derived from peripheral blood, sampled in a trial of Ad26.COV2.S vaccine versus placebo. The chain couples TRBV28 to TRBJ1-5; a possible D gene is TRBD1 (6 bases). The DNA for the CDR3 is TGTGCCAGCAGTCCACCGGACAGACGGGGGCAGCCCCAGCATTTT. Its protein product is CASSPPDRRGQPQHF.